This T cell receptor beta chain derives from a study of control samples from healthy donors and cancer patients (dated by TCRdb to 2018 to 2021). CDR1 MDHEN and CDR2 SYDVKM are derived from the germline V gene. The V end loses 6 bases and the J end loses 0 bases, and a stretch of 12 bases separates them. The CDR3 goes from the cysteine to the phenylalanine over 15 residues. The only DNA kept is the CDR3, 45 bases in frame from the first base. Library generation was performed with the immunoSEQ multiplex PCR assay. In its TCRdb copy, this immuneACCESS table keeps in-frame sequences only and misses some clones. Where compared with another copy, unresolved V genes explain less than half of these, and the others have no known cause. Recorded for this sample are 400,000 to 450,000 clones; around 90% of them occurred a single time. Together, the top ten hold 5.5% to 7.5% of the sample. With respect to this clone: Its specific antigen is unknown. No base quality information exists; no much larger clone differs at one position.

This clonotype originated in a man aged 35-49 years with head and neck cancer. In this chain, TRBV28 is recombined with TRBJ1-3; the D segment cannot be called with confidence. Specimen: PBMCs. In nucleotides, the sequence is TGTGCCAGCAGCCCTAGTACCTTCTCTGGAAACACCATATATTTT. It translates to CASSPSTFSGNTIYF.